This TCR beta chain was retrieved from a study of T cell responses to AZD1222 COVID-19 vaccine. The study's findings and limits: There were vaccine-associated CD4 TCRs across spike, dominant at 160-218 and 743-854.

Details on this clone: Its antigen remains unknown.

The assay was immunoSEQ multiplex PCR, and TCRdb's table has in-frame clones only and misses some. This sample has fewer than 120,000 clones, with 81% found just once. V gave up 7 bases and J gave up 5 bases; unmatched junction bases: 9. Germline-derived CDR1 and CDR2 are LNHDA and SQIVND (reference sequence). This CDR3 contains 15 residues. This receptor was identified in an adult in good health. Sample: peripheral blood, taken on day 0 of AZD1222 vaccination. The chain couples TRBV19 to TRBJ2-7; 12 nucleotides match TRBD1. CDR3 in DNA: TGTGCCAGTACCCCCGGGGACAGGGGGCGTCACGAGCAGTACTTC. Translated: CASTPGDRGRHEQYF.